The TCR beta chain described here comes from a study of T-cell memory formation after mild COVID-19. General observations from the study: Some responding clones appeared in pre-infection memory, suggesting cross-reactive memory joined.

CDR1 and CDR2 (germline): DFQATT, SNEGSKA (reference sequence). CDR3 length: 16 amino acids. V gave up 0 bases and J gave up 0 bases, with 11 bases separating them. A note on this clonotype: What it binds is unknown.

Constant-segment primers and 5'RACE yielded cDNA libraries for TCR alpha and TCR beta, each carrying sample barcodes and UMIs. TCRdb re-analysed the 5' RACE reads in MiXCR, keeping a single row per CDR3 protein. The sample carries around 200,000 distinct CDR3 sequences, around 21% recorded once. The chain joins TRBV20-1 to TRBJ2-2; unclear D gene. The source material was PBMCs or a T cell subset sorted from them (not recorded which). The clonotype originates from an adult woman who had mild COVID-19 (a few samples of this study predate the infection). Cell type and time point are not known. The CDR3 region is CSARDVRLSNTGELFF. In DNA, the CDR3 is TGCAGTGCTAGAGACGTGAGGCTTTCGAACACCGGGGAGCTGTTTTTT.